The 18 T cell receptor beta chains presented below share a single source sample, sequenced in a study of blood T cell repertoires in COVID-19. This table comes from immunoSEQ multiplex PCR, and its TCRdb copy is limited to in-frame clones, with some not included. The sample includes fewer than 200,000 clones, 70% to 90% of them seen just once. Sequencing was carried out using peripheral blood. All receptors come from a man in his fifties or sixties with active or convalescent COVID-19.

This clone has a single count. The genes are TRBV18 and TRBJ2-5; D is unresolved. The CDR3 covers 15 residues. V lost 0 bases to trimming and J lost 2 bases, with 10 bases between them. Per the germline V gene, CDR1 is KGHSH and CDR2 is LQKENI. The CDR3 nucleotides read TGTGCCAGCTCACCACCTGTCTACGGGCAAGAGACCCAGTACTTC. This codes for CASSPPVYGQETQYF. Variable domain in full (rest from reference TRBV18 and TRBJ2-5): NAGVMQNPRHLVRRRGQEARLRCSPMKGHSHVYWYRQLPEEGLKFMVYLQKENIIDESGMPKERFSAEFPKEGPSILRIQQVVRGDSAAYFCASSPPVYGQETQYFGPGTRLLVL.

V is TRBV4-2 and J is TRBJ2-7, with 7 bases that match TRBD1. J was trimmed by 9 bases and V by 0 bases; bases with no gene match: 14. The CDR3 consists of 16 residues. Germline assignment: CDR1 LGHNA and CDR2 YNFKEQ. In nucleotides, the CDR3 is TGTGCCAGCAGCCAAGAAGGGGGCAGGGGCGTACGCGGGCAGTACTTC. Translated, it gives CASSQEGGRGVRGQYF.

The J gene is TRBJ2-7, the V gene TRBV5-4, with 8 bases identical to TRBD1. The CDR3 loop spans 16 amino acids. The J segment lost 3 bases and the V segment lost 1 base, leaving 9 bases of the junction unmatched. Per the germline V gene, CDR1 is SGHNT and CDR2 is YYREEE (reference sequence). For the CDR3, the DNA is TGTGCCAGCAGCTTGCCCCAGGGGGCGGACCACTACGAGCAGTACTTC. Protein sequence: CASSLPQGADHYEQYF.

The chain uses TRBV5-6 and TRBJ2-7; D is uncertain. V was pared by 4 bases and J by 3 bases, with 11 bases between. Germline V gene data show CDR1 as SGHDT and CDR2 as YYEEEE. This CDR3 region has 13 residues. This CDR3 reads CASSPGLSYEQYF. The CDR3 DNA is TGTGCCAGCAGCCCAGGCCTAAGCTACGAGCAGTACTTC.

This clone was seen more than once but under ten times. The chain employs TRBV28 and TRBJ1-1; D gene ambiguous. The CDR3 is made up of 18 amino acids. V lost 2 bases to trimming and J lost 5 bases, with 24 bases between them. The germline CDR1 and CDR2 sequences are MDHEN and SYDVKM. This CDR3 is CASSLDPLFRGENTEAFF. CDR3 sequence (DNA): TGTGCCAGCAGTTTAGACCCTTTATTTCGGGGTGAGAATACTGAAGCTTTCTTT.

J is TRBJ2-5 and V is TRBV30; 7 bases agree with TRBD1. The CDR3 is made up of 15 amino acids. Germline values: CDR1 GTSNPN, CDR2 SVGIG (reference sequence). V trimming: 0 bases; J trimming: 5 bases; junction bases outside the gene matches: 9. CDR3 residues: CAWSVLGTGVETQYF. CDR3 sequence (DNA): TGTGCCTGGAGTGTACTCGGTACAGGGGTGGAGACCCAGTACTTC.

The table lists this clone with a count of one. The CDR3 region has the DNA TGTGCCAGCAGCTTATCCGGGGGAGGGAACGAGCAGTACTTC. It specifies CASSLSGGGNEQYF. The chain is built from TRBV7-7 and TRBJ2-7; TRBD2 matches 7 bases. The CDR3 has 14 residues. Germline CDR1 and CDR2: SSHAT and FNYEAQ (reference sequence). V gave up 2 bases and J gave up 5 bases; unmatched junction bases: 6.

In this sample, this clone turned up a few times. The chain combines TRBV7-6 with TRBJ1-2; D not certain. This CDR3 is built from 13 residues. Trimming took 1 base from V and 4 from J, leaving 7 bases between them. Germline assignment: CDR1 SGHVS and CDR2 FNYEAQ. The CDR3 protein is CASSLDALYGYTF. In DNA form, the CDR3 reads TGTGCCAGCAGCTTAGACGCGCTCTATGGCTACACCTTC.

The chain combines TRBV3-1 (or the pseudogene TRBV3-2) with TRBJ1-2, with 10 bases aligning to TRBD1. The V gene end was trimmed by 4 bases and the J gene end by 4 bases; junction bases not matched to a gene: 3. CDR1 LGHDT and CDR2 YNNKEL come from the germline V gene (reference sequence). The CDR3 has 14 residues. CDR3 DNA: TGTGCCAGCAGCCCGACAGGGGGCAGCTATGGCTACACCTTC. Its protein product is CASSPTGGSYGYTF.

V usage is TRBV7-9 and J usage is TRBJ1-5; tentatively, D is TRBD1 (5 bases). This CDR3 comprises 17 residues. The V gene lost 1 base and the J gene lost 2 bases, with 15 bases spanning the gap. Germline V gene lookup returns CDR1 SEHNR and CDR2 FQNEAQ (reference sequence). The CDR3 DNA is TGTGCCAGCAGCTTAGAAGGCGCGGGACGTGGCAATCAGCCCCAGCATTTT. Translated: CASSLEGAGRGNQPQHF. The full variable domain, with the rest looked up from reference TRBV7-9 and TRBJ1-5, is DTGVSQNPRHKITKRGQNVTFRCDPISEHNRLYWYRQTLGQGPEFLTYFQNEAQLEKSRLLSDRFSAERPKGSFSTLEIQRTEQGDSAMYLCASSLEGAGRGNQPQHFGDGTRLSIL.

The chain is built from TRBV12-3 or TRBV12-4 and TRBJ1-2; D not certain. The CDR3 covers 13 residues. Trimming shortened V by 2 bases and J by 4 bases, and 8 bases separated the two germline ends. The CDR3 here is CASSLSPLYGYTF. CDR3 nucleotide sequence: TGTGCCAGCAGTTTAAGCCCTCTCTATGGCTACACCTTC.

The chain is built from TRBV5-1 and TRBJ2-2, with 10 bases aligning to TRBD2. CDR1 SGHRS and CDR2 YFSETQ come from the germline V gene. The CDR3 consists of 14 residues. V dropped 8 bases and J dropped 7; count of bases not matched to a gene: 8. The CDR3, as DNA: TGCGCCAGTTCGGTAGCGGGAGGAGGCGGGGAGCTGTTTTTT. Translation: CASSVAGGGGELFF.

V is TRBV2 and J is TRBJ2-4; 7 bases match TRBD1. Germline CDR1 and CDR2: SNHLY and FYNNEI. The V segment lost 5 bases and the J segment 8 bases; nucleotides outside the gene matches: 9. This CDR3 region has 14 residues. CDR3 region: CASSRTGLSDIQYF. Here the CDR3 DNA reads TGTGCCAGCAGTCGGACAGGTTTGTCGGACATTCAGTACTTC.

This clone has only one observation. The V and J genes are TRBV24-1 and TRBJ1-5; TRBD1 aligns across 8 bases. The CDR3 sequence is 15 residues long. Germline V CDR1 and CDR2: KGHDR, SFDVKD. J gave up 4 bases and V 3 bases, and 4 bases lay outside the gene matches. The CDR3 DNA reads TGTGCCACCAGTGATACCACAGGGGGGAATCAGCCCCAGCATTTT. Protein product: CATSDTTGGNQPQHF.

This clone was observed once. This chain connects TRBV5-6 to TRBJ2-1, with D maybe TRBD2 (6 bases). Germline assignment: CDR1 SGHDT and CDR2 YYEEEE. Trimming removed 7 bases from V and 9 bases from J, with 20 bases in between. The CDR3 covers 14 residues. In DNA form, the CDR3 reads TGTGCCAGCGAACCCCTTCAGCGGGTCAGTGAGCAGTTCTTC. Its translation: CASEPLQRVSEQFF.

The rearrangement uses TRBV5-6 and TRBJ1-1; weak D call: TRBD1 (5 bases). The V gene's germline CDR1 is SGHDT and CDR2 YYEEEE. This CDR3 spans 15 amino acids. The V end was cut by 0 bases, the J end by 0 bases, with 9 bases between. CDR3 sequence: CASSLAGGVNTEAFF. CDR3 sequence (DNA): TGTGCCAGCAGCTTGGCGGGAGGGGTGAACACTGAAGCTTTCTTT.

The sample holds one count of this clone. The V and J genes are TRBV5-1 and TRBJ2-5; D is unclear. V lost 3 bases and J lost 4, with 13 bases in between. This CDR3 region has 14 residues. Germline V gene data show CDR1 as SGHRS and CDR2 as YFSETQ. The CDR3 DNA follows: TGCGCCAGCAGCTCGTTGCTAGGTAGAGAGACCCAGTACTTC. This gives the protein CASSSLLGRETQYF.

The chain has TRBV27 and TRBJ1-5; a weak D match, TRBD1 (5 bases). Germline loops: CDR1 MNHEY, CDR2 SMNVEV (reference sequence). There are 14 residues in the CDR3. V was pared by 5 bases and J by 6 bases, with 14 bases between. The CDR3 DNA sequence: TGTGCCAGCAGTATCACAGGTACCGCTCAGCCCCAGCATTTT. Amino acid sequence: CASSITGTAQPQHF.